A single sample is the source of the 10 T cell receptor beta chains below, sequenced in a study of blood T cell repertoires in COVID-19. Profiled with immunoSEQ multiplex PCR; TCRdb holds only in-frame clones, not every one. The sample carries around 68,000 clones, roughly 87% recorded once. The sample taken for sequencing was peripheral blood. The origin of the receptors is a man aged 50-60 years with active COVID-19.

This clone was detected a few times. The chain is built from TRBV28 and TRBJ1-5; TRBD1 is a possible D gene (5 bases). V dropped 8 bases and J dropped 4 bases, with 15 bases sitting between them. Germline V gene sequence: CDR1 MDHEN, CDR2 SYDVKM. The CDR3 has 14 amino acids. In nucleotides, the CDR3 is TGTGCCAGCCTGGCGGGGCCACGTAATCAGCCCCAGCATTTT. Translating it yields CASLAGPRNQPQHF.

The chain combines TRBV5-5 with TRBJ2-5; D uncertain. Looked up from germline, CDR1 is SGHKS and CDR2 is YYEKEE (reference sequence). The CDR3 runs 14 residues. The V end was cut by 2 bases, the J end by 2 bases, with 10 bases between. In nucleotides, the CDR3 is TGTGCCAGCAGCTTTTCGGGTAGTCAAGAGACCCAGTACTTC. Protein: CASSFSGSQETQYF.

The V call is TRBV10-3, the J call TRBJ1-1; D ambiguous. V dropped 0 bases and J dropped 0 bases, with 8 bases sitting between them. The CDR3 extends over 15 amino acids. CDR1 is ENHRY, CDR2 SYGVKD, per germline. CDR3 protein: CAISESTLMNTEAFF. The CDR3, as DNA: TGTGCCATCAGTGAGTCGACACTCATGAACACTGAAGCTTTCTTT.

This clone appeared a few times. CDR3 DNA: TGTGCCAGCGGGGACAGGGCAGAGAACGTCCAAGAGACCCAGTACTTC. Amino acids: CASGDRAENVQETQYF. The chain links TRBV3-1 (or the pseudogene TRBV3-2) to TRBJ2-5; 9 bases fit TRBD1. CDR1 and CDR2 (germline): LGHDT, YNNKEL (reference sequence). J was trimmed by 1 base and V by 8 bases; bases with no gene match: 11. The CDR3 runs to 16 residues.

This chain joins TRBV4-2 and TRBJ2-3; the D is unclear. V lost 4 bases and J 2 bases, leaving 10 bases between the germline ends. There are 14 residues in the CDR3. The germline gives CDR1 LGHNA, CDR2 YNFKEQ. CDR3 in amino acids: CASSLPVLTDTQYF. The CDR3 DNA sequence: TGTGCCAGCAGCCTGCCGGTACTCACAGATACGCAGTATTTT.

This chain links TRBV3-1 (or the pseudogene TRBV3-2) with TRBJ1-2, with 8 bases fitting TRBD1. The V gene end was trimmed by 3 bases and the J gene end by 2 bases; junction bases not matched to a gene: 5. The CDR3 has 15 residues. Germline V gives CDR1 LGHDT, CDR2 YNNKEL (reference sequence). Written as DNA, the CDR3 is TGTGCCAGCAGCCACTATCGGGACAGGAACTATGGCTACACCTTC. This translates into CASSHYRDRNYGYTF.

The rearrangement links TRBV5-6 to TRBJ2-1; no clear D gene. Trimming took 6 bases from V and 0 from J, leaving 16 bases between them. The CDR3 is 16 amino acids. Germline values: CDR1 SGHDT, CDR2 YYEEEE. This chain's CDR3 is CASTSQARASYNEQFF. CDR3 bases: TGTGCCAGCACGTCTCAAGCCCGCGCCTCCTACAATGAGCAGTTCTTC.

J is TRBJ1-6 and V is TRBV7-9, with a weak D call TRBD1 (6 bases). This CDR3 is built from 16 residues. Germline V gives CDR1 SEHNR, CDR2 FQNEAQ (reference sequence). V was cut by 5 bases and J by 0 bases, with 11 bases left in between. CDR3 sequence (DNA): TGTGCCAGCAGCACGGACAGATTCTCCTATAATTCACCCCTCCACTTT. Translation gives CASSTDRFSYNSPLHF. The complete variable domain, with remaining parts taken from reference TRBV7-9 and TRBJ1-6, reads DTGVSQNPRHKITKRGQNVTFRCDPISEHNRLYWYRQTLGQGPEFLTYFQNEAQLEKSRLLSDRFSAERPKGSFSTLEIQRTEQGDSAMYLCASSTDRFSYNSPLHFGNGTRLTVT.

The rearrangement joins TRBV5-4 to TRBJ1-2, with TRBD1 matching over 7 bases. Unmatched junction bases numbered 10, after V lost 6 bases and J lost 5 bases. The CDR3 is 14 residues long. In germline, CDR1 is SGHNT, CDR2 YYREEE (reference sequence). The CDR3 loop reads CASNNPGQLYGYTF. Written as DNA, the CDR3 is TGTGCCAGCAACAATCCGGGACAGCTATATGGCTACACCTTC.

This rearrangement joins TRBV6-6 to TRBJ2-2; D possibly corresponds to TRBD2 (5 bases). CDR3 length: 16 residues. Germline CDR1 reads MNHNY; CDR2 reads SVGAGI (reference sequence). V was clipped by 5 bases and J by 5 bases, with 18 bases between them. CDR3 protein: CASSTHGLAATGELFF. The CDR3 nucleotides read TGTGCCAGCAGTACTCATGGGCTAGCAGCTACCGGGGAGCTGTTTTTT.